This TCR beta chain emerged from a study of T cell responses to AZD1222 COVID-19 vaccine. Study-wide findings and caveats: Clonal diversity may have been underestimated in mostly white British donors. The CD4 TCRs associated with vaccination extended across spike and predominated at 160-218 and 743-854.

V shed 4 bases and J 5 bases; nucleotides not matched to a gene: 10. Germline loops: CDR1 LGHDT, CDR2 YNNKEL (reference sequence). The CDR3 has 16 residues. Method: immunoSEQ multiplex PCR; TCRdb's copy keeps in-frame clones and lacks some. The sample totals about 140,000 clones. With respect to this clone: No antigen is known for it.

The sequencing input was peripheral blood. The chain is built from TRBV3-1 (or the pseudogene TRBV3-2) and TRBJ1-4; 7 nucleotides line up with TRBD1. The receptor was isolated from an adult in good health. The CDR3 DNA reads TGTGCCAGCAGCCGAGAGGGGGCCAGGGGAAATGAAAAACTGTTTTTT. Amino acid sequence: CASSREGARGNEKLFF.